This T cell receptor (beta chain) was obtained from a study of blood T cell repertoires in COVID-19. About the research overall: Samples of COVID-19 (acute and convalescent) were obtained from the United States, Italy and Spain. In each case, the material was cDNA or gDNA derived from T cells, B-cell-depleted T cells, or PBMCs.

In the original analysis: Reference gene primer amplification yielded estimated nucleated cell counts. Assay: immunoSEQ multiplex PCR; the TCRdb copy retains only in-frame clones and omits some. The V and J calls and the clone size are those of that table, but D and trimming were determined from the DNA. This sample carries some 99,000 clones, 86% of them seen once, and the ten largest clones take 10% to 15%. CDR1 is GTSNPN, CDR2 SVGIG, per germline (reference sequence). J lost 7 bases, V lost 4 bases, and 8 bases had no gene match. The CDR3 has 13 residues. The V and J genes are TRBV30 and TRBJ2-7; the match to TRBD2 covers 9 bases. The source is a woman aged 60-70 years in a cohort sampled during active or convalescent COVID-19. The sample comprised peripheral blood. Written as DNA, the CDR3 is TGTGCCTGGAAGGCGGGGGGGCCGGGGGAGCAGTACTTC. Protein product: CAWKAGGPGEQYF.